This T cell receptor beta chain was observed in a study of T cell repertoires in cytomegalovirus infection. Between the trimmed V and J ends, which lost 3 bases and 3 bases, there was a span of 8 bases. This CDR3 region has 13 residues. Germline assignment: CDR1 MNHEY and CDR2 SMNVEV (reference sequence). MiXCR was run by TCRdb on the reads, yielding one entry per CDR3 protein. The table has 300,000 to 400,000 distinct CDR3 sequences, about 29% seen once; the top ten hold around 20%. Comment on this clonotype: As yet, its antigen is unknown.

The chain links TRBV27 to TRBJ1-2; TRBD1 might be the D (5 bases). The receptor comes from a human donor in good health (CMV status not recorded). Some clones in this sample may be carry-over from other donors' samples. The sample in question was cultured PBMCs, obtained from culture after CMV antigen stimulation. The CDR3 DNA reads TGTGCCAGCAGTTTCGAGGGGCACTATGGCTACACCTTC. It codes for CASSFEGHYGYTF.